These 31 T cell receptor beta chains were all obtained from the same sample, sequenced in a study of cytomegalovirus exposure and HLA in healthy donors. The PCR made use of 60 Vbeta and 13 Jbeta primers. Profiling relied on immunoSEQ multiplex PCR, and the TCRdb table lists in-frame clones only, not all of them. The repertoire holds over 150,000 clones, over 65% seen once, with about 2.1% in the top ten. The sequenced sample was PBMCs. These receptors were taken from a man under 40 in good health and CMV-seronegative.

V usage is TRBV5-6 and J usage is TRBJ1-2; the D gene is possibly TRBD1 (5 bases). The CDR3 has 12 residues. Germline V gene lookup returns CDR1 SGHDT and CDR2 YYEEEE. V dropped 7 bases and J dropped 3 bases, with 10 bases sitting between them. The CDR3 sequence is CASGGGDYGYTF. In nucleotides, the CDR3 is TGTGCCAGCGGGGGAGGCGACTATGGCTACACCTTC.

The rearrangement joins TRBV9 to TRBJ1-2; D is unresolved. The germline V gene has CDR1 SGDLS and CDR2 YYNGEE. With 5 bases removed from V and 4 bases from J, the gap between germline ends came to 21 bases. This CDR3 has 16 amino acids. DNA for the CDR3: TGTGCCAGCAGTTCGACCGAGAGACTACCCCTCTATGGCTACACCTTC. Translated, it gives CASSSTERLPLYGYTF.

The rearrangement joins TRBV5-4 to TRBJ2-2; 7 bases are shared with TRBD2. The V gene's germline CDR1 is SGHNT and CDR2 YYREEE (reference sequence). CDR3 length equals 16 residues. Unmatched junction bases numbered 7, after V lost 0 bases and J lost 5 bases. CDR3 nucleotide sequence: TGTGCCAGCAGCTTGGTAGGCGGGGGAGCTACCGGGGAGCTGTTTTTT. Amino acids: CASSLVGGGATGELFF.

The gene calls are TRBV30 and TRBJ1-1; the D gene is possibly TRBD1 (6 bases). Per germline, CDR1 GTSNPN and CDR2 SVGIG (reference sequence). The CDR3 covers 17 residues. V lost 3 bases to trimming and J lost 5 bases, with 25 bases between them. CDR3 sequence: CAWRQIGGSGLGTEAFF. CDR3 in DNA: TGTGCCTGGAGGCAGATTGGGGGCTCAGGCCTGGGAACTGAAGCTTTCTTT. Full variable domain (rest looked up from reference TRBV30 and TRBJ1-1): SQTIHQWPATLVQPVGSPLSLECTVEGTSNPNLYWYRQAAGRGLQLLFYSVGIGQISSEVPQNLSASRPQDRQFILSSKKLLLSDSGFYLCAWRQIGGSGLGTEAFFGQGTRLTVV.

The table lists this clone with a few counts. The chain joins TRBV7-2 to TRBJ2-7; 8 bases map to TRBD1. CDR1 is SGHTA, CDR2 FQGNSA, per germline. This CDR3 contains 14 residues. V gave up 5 bases and J gave up 3 bases; unmatched junction bases: 6. The CDR3 DNA follows: TGTGCCAGCAGCGAGCGGACAGGGATCTACGAGCAGTACTTC. Translation gives CASSERTGIYEQYF.

This clone turned up a few times. V gene TRBV28 combines with J gene TRBJ2-1; D is perhaps TRBD2 (5 bases). Between the trimmed V and J ends, which lost 2 bases and 11 bases, there was a span of 16 bases. The CDR3 is 14 amino acids. Germline values: CDR1 MDHEN, CDR2 SYDVKM. The CDR3: CASSLRRAPRKQFF. CDR3 nucleotide sequence: TGTGCCAGCAGTTTAAGGCGGGCCCCCCGGAAGCAGTTCTTC.

The CDR3 here is CASNGQLVETQYF. The CDR3 bases are TGTGCCAGCAATGGACAGTTGGTGGAGACCCAGTACTTC. The chain couples TRBV6-1 to TRBJ2-5, with D perhaps TRBD1 (6 bases). Between the trimmed V and J ends, which lost 7 bases and 5 bases, there was a span of 14 bases. CDR3 size: 13 residues. Germline-derived CDR1 and CDR2 are MNHNS and SASEGT.

V gene TRBV9 combines with J gene TRBJ2-3, with D possibly matching TRBD2 (6 bases). CDR3 length equals 18 residues. Germline CDR1 SGDLS, CDR2 YYNGEE. Trimming shortened V by 3 bases and J by 0 bases, and 20 bases separated the two germline ends. The CDR3 DNA is TGTGCCAGCAGCGGGGGAGAGGACTATACGACTAGCACAGATACGCAGTATTTT. Translation: CASSGGEDYTTSTDTQYF.

The chain couples TRBV4-2 to TRBJ2-4, with 11 positions matching TRBD1. The trim removed 6 bases at V and 0 bases at J, leaving 1 base unmatched. The CDR3 consists of 15 residues. CDR1 is LGHNA and CDR2 is YNFKEQ in the germline V gene. The CDR3 DNA reads as TGTGCCAGCAGTGGGACAGGGGGAGCCAAAAACATTCAGTACTTC. Amino acids: CASSGTGGAKNIQYF.

This rearrangement joins TRBV15 to TRBJ2-5, with D uncertain. The J call may be mistaken, given a closer DNA end match to TRBJ2-7. CDR1 LNHNV and CDR2 YYDKDF come from the germline V gene (reference sequence). The CDR3 has 14 residues. CDR3 residues: CATSRDWKDYEQYF. The CDR3 coding sequence is TGTGCCACCAGCAGAGATTGGAAGGACTACGAGCAGTACTTC.

J is TRBJ1-5 and V is TRBV5-6; possible D gene TRBD1, 5 bases. The germline V gene encodes CDR1 SGHDT and CDR2 YYEEEE. V was shortened by 4 bases and J by 1 base, with 12 bases between the two germline ends. The CDR3 is made up of 15 amino acids. The CDR3 spells CASSLQDTSNQPQHF. As DNA, the CDR3 is TGTGCCAGCAGCCTGCAGGACACCAGCAATCAGCCCCAGCATTTT.

This clone showed up just a few times. This chain connects TRBV18 to TRBJ1-4; 7 bases line up with TRBD1. V dropped 6 bases and J dropped 6; count of bases not matched to a gene: 4. Per germline, CDR1 KGHSH and CDR2 LQKENI. The CDR3 totals 13 residues. The CDR3 nucleotides are TGTGCCAGCTCGATCACAGGGGATGAAAAACTGTTTTTT. It yields the protein CASSITGDEKLFF. Full variable domain (remainder filled in from reference TRBV18 and TRBJ1-4): NAGVMQNPRHLVRRRGQEARLRCSPMKGHSHVYWYRQLPEEGLKFMVYLQKENIIDESGMPKERFSAEFPKEGPSILRIQQVVRGDSAAYFCASSITGDEKLFFGSGTQLSVL.

The genes are TRBV9 and TRBJ1-4; possible D gene TRBD1, 5 bases. The CDR3 has 15 residues. Germline V CDR1 and CDR2: SGDLS, YYNGEE. The V end lost 0 bases, the J end lost 8 bases, and 14 bases lay between the germline ends. CDR3 DNA: TGTGCCAGCAGCGTAGAGGGGCATATGGGCGAAAAACTGTTTTTT. Translated, it gives CASSVEGHMGEKLFF.

This chain uses TRBV2 with TRBJ1-2, with 8 nucleotides matching TRBD1. J lost 6 bases, V lost 6 bases, and 6 bases had no gene match. The CDR3 runs 13 residues. CDR1 is SNHLY and CDR2 is FYNNEI in the germline V gene. CDR3 nucleotide sequence: TGTGCCAGCAGCGGTACAGGGGGTGATGGCTACACCTTC. Amino acids: CASSGTGGDGYTF.

The genes are TRBV6-6 and TRBJ1-3; unclear D gene. CDR3 length equals 15 residues. Per the germline V gene, CDR1 is MNHNY and CDR2 is SVGAGI (reference sequence). V gave up 0 bases and J gave up 2 bases, with 8 bases separating them. Written as DNA, the CDR3 is TGTGCCAGCAGTTACTCACATCTTACTGGAAACACCATATATTTT. Translation: CASSYSHLTGNTIYF.

This clone came up a few times. The chain employs TRBV11-2 and TRBJ2-7, with a tentative D call TRBD2 (6 bases). Per the germline V gene, CDR1 is SGHAT and CDR2 is FQNNGV. Trimming took 2 bases from V and 5 from J, leaving 10 bases between them. The CDR3 loop spans 13 amino acids. CDR3 sequence reads: CASSLYGGDEQYF. CDR3 coding DNA: TGTGCCAGCAGCTTATACGGGGGTGACGAGCAGTACTTC. The full variable domain, in which reference TRBV11-2 and TRBJ2-7 provide the parts outside the CDR3, is EAGVAQSPRYKIIEKRQSVAFWCNPISGHATLYWYQQILGQGPKLLIQFQNNGVVDDSQLPKDRFSAERLKGVDSTLKIQPAKLEDSAVYLCASSLYGGDEQYFGPGTRLTVT.

The chain employs TRBV19 and TRBJ1-5; 7 positions agree with TRBD1. Germline loops: CDR1 LNHDA, CDR2 SQIVND (reference sequence). The ends lost 4 bases at V and 7 bases at J; junction bases unmatched: 10. This CDR3 has 15 amino acids. The CDR3 DNA follows: TGTGCCAGTAGTACGAAGACAGGGTCGGGACAGCCCCAGCATTTT. Protein: CASSTKTGSGQPQHF.

The chain has TRBV19 and TRBJ2-2; 8 positions match TRBD1. With V trimmed by 5 bases and J by 4 bases, 3 bases remained unmatched. The CDR3 extends over 14 amino acids. Germline CDR1 reads LNHDA; CDR2 reads SQIVND (reference sequence). The CDR3 reads CASSEQGGTGELFF. As DNA, the CDR3 is TGTGCCAGTAGTGAACAGGGGGGCACCGGGGAGCTGTTTTTT.

This clone was counted a few times. The V gene is TRBV4-1, the J gene TRBJ1-2; 7 bases match TRBD1. Per the germline V gene, CDR1 is MGHRA and CDR2 is YSYEKL. The CDR3 contains 15 residues. J gave up 6 bases and V 0 bases, and 7 bases lay outside the gene matches. CDR3 region: CASSQERQGVDGYTF. The CDR3 DNA reads TGCGCCAGCAGCCAAGAGCGGCAGGGGGTAGATGGCTACACCTTC.

The count of this clone is one. The V and J genes are TRBV7-8 and TRBJ2-3; TRBD2 aligns across 7 bases. The V segment lost 6 bases and the J segment 1 base; nucleotides outside the gene matches: 13. Per the germline V gene, CDR1 is SGHVS and CDR2 is FQNEAQ. The length of the CDR3 is 17 residues. CDR3: CASRPYPGLAGTDTQYF. CDR3 bases: TGTGCCAGCAGACCCTATCCTGGTCTAGCGGGCACAGATACGCAGTATTTT.

This sequence joins TRBV28 and TRBJ2-1, with 9 bases matching TRBD2. V shed 1 base, J shed 9 bases, and the junction held 19 bases outside the gene matches. CDR1 MDHEN and CDR2 SYDVKM come from the germline V gene. The CDR3 sequence is 19 residues long. The CDR3 DNA sequence: TGTGCCAGCAGTTTATTAGGGGGCGGGGGGGCATTTAAGAAGGGTGAGCAGTTCTTC. It is translated as CASSLLGGGGAFKKGEQFF.

This clone was seen only once. This chain connects TRBV7-9 to TRBJ2-5; D perhaps matches TRBD2 (5 bases). Germline-derived CDR1 and CDR2 are SEHNR and FQNEAQ (reference sequence). This CDR3 is 15 amino acids long. V lost 1 base to trimming and J lost 2 bases, with 11 bases between them. The CDR3 DNA reads as TGTGCCAGCAGCTTAGGCGGAGGATCTCAAGAGACCCAGTACTTC. The encoded protein is CASSLGGGSQETQYF.

The J gene is TRBJ2-1, the V gene TRBV4-2; maybe TRBD1 (5 bases). Per germline, CDR1 LGHNA and CDR2 YNFKEQ. Trimming cost V 0 bases and J 9 bases, with 12 bases left between them. The CDR3 totals 14 residues. The DNA of the CDR3 is TGTGCCAGCAGCCAAGATCAGGGTGAAGGTGAGCAGTTCTTC. Protein product: CASSQDQGEGEQFF.

V usage is TRBV29-1 and J usage is TRBJ1-2; TRBD1 aligns across 7 bases. The V gene's germline CDR1 is SQVTM and CDR2 ANQGSEA. V gave up 6 bases and J gave up 7 bases; unmatched junction bases: 17. This CDR3 spans 15 amino acids. The CDR3 region is CSVQSRQGSGGGYTF. The DNA for the CDR3 is TGCAGCGTACAAAGCCGACAGGGTAGCGGCGGTGGCTACACCTTC.

The chain has TRBV7-9 and TRBJ1-5; D is possibly TRBD1 (5 bases). CDR3 length: 15 amino acids. In germline, CDR1 is SEHNR, CDR2 FQNEAQ (reference sequence). V shed 1 base and J shed 6 bases, with 13 bases lying between them. This chain's CDR3 is CASSLGPGVGQPQHF. In DNA, the CDR3 is TGTGCCAGCAGCTTAGGCCCGGGGGTGGGTCAGCCCCAGCATTTT.

The chain is built from TRBV11-2 and TRBJ1-6; TRBD1 is a possible D gene (6 bases). The CDR3 length is 13 residues. Germline assignment: CDR1 SGHAT and CDR2 FQNNGV. The V end lost 5 bases, the J end lost 10 bases, and 12 bases lay between the germline ends. CDR3 sequence reads: CASSLDRNSPLHF. In DNA, the CDR3 is TGTGCCAGCAGCCTGGACAGAAACTCACCCCTCCACTTT.

This clone was picked up a small number of times. V usage is TRBV7-8 and J usage is TRBJ1-4, with a tentative D call TRBD1 (6 bases). There are 15 residues in the CDR3. The germline gives CDR1 SGHVS, CDR2 FQNEAQ. V was trimmed by 0 bases and J by 7 bases, leaving 12 bases between them. The CDR3 DNA reads as TGTGCCAGCAGCTTAGCGGGGGCACCTAGTGAAAAACTGTTTTTT. Encoded protein: CASSLAGAPSEKLFF.

This chain joins TRBV15 and TRBJ1-1; the D is unclear. V was clipped by 8 bases and J by 7 bases, with 11 bases between them. Germline lookup yields CDR1 LNHNV and CDR2 YYDKDF (reference sequence). This CDR3 comprises 11 residues. The CDR3 DNA reads TGTGCCACCGAGATACGAGGTGAAGCTTTCTTT. It encodes CATEIRGEAFF.

The chain joins TRBV6-5 to TRBJ2-7; a possible D gene is TRBD1 (5 bases). V lost 6 bases, J lost 6 bases, and 18 bases lay in between. CDR1 MNHEY and CDR2 SVGAGI come from the germline V gene. This CDR3 spans 14 amino acids. CDR3 nucleotide sequence: TGTGCCAGCAGCTTCCAACGCAGGGTAGGCGAGCAGTACTTC. Protein: CASSFQRRVGEQYF.

The chain combines TRBV9 with TRBJ2-5; D not resolved. V was cut by 0 bases and J by 2 bases, with 8 bases left in between. CDR3 length: 14 residues. The germline gives CDR1 SGDLS, CDR2 YYNGEE. The chain's CDR3 is CASSVGGVQETQYF. DNA for the CDR3: TGTGCCAGCAGCGTAGGAGGAGTTCAAGAGACCCAGTACTTC.

Of note for this clone: One junction end disagrees with the germline gene, perhaps due to a read error. This chain uses TRBV5-1 with TRBJ1-6; no reliable D call. CDR1 and CDR2 from the germline V gene are SGHRS and YFSETQ. This CDR3 spans 14 amino acids. Here the CDR3 DNA reads TGCGCCAGCAGCTTATCGGGAGATAATTCACCCCTCAACTTT. Its protein is CASSLSGDNSPLNF.